The present T cell receptor beta chain was sequenced within a study of shared clonotypes between healthy human individuals. The assay was carried out at the deep level. An even split of each subset's genomic DNA across several immunoSEQ plates was performed. Libraries were prepared by immunoSEQ multiplex PCR; TCRdb keeps only in-frame clonotypes and omits some of them. The data contain around 1.6 million clones, approximately 98% of them singletons. Trimming removed 5 bases from V and 5 bases from J, with 15 bases in between. The germline gives CDR1 SNHLY, CDR2 FYNNEI. The CDR3 totals 15 residues. Source material: naive CD4+ T cells sorted from blood. As to subset: CD45RA+ positively selected. The chain is built from TRBV2 and TRBJ1-4; no reliable D call. The source of this sequence is a man aged 30 to 39 in good health. The CDR3 sequence is CASSNEALLNEKLFF. CDR3 sequence (DNA): TGTGCCAGCAGTAACGAAGCCCTACTAAATGAAAAACTGTTTTTT. Supplemented by reference TRBV2 and TRBJ1-4, the full variable domain reads EPEVTQTPSHQVTQMGQEVILRCVPISNHLYFYWYRQILGQKVEFLVSFYNNEISEKSEIFDDQFSVERPDGSNFTLKIRSTKLEDSAMYFCASSNEALLNEKLFFGSGTQLSVL.